This TCR beta chain was retrieved from a study of response to subunit inactivated influenza vaccine (dated by TCRdb to 2016 to 2019). As for the study more broadly: To follow how T cells responded to a trivalent subunit inactivated influenza vaccine, the researchers relied on deep quantitative profiling of the T cell receptor repertoire. Findings and caveats that apply to the study as a whole: The authors suggested that each seasonal influenza vaccination may recruit only a limited number of new T cells.

Library creation used RT-PCR. The instrument given in TCRdb is Illumina HiSeq 2500. TCRdb cleaned the public reads at Q25 with fastp, built clones with MiXCR and kept in-frame beta chains. Rows are unified per CDR3 protein, each entry keeping the most common DNA and genes. In all, the sample holds around 190,000 distinct CDR3 sequences, and 14% of those were seen once. The ten largest clones take up about 25% of the sample. In the germline V gene, CDR1 corresponds to SQVTM and CDR2 to ANQGSEA. The CDR3 has 16 amino acids, counting the end cysteine and phenylalanine. Of all the DNA, just the CDR3 is kept, 48 bases in frame from base 1. At the junction V is shortened by 1 base and J by 1 base; bases outside the gene matches: 3. This clonotype was seen a handful of times. The specificity of this receptor is unknown. No base qualities exist here, and no much larger clone lies one base off it.

The sample here was CD8+ T cells sorted from PBMCs, taken about 5 days after vaccination. The TCR originated in a man in his fifties or sixties who received an inactivated influenza vaccine. Donor details come from another sample of the same person, matched by shared clones. The rearranged chain carries TRBV29-1 and TRBJ2-2, with 10 middle bases fitting TRBD2. CDR3 region: CSVEARTSGNTGELFF. In nucleotides, the sequence is TGCAGCGTTGAAGCCCGGACTAGCGGGAACACCGGGGAGCTGTTTTTT.